The present T cell receptor (beta chain) was sequenced within a study of OX40 agonist ivuxolimab in advanced cancers. Study summary: Among those enrolled, mean age was about 60 years (range about 23 to 90) and 75% to 85% were male.

Profiling relied on immunoSEQ multiplex PCR, and the TCRdb table lists in-frame clones only, not all of them. The sample carries 72,000 or so clones, more than 65% recorded once. The junction had 8 bases not matched to a gene; V was cut back by 6 bases and J by 2 bases. This CDR3 region has 15 residues. The germline gives CDR1 SNHLY, CDR2 FYNNEI. For this clone: Its antigen is unknown.

Study-wide findings and caveats: There were, on average, more expanded clones in CD8+ T cells than in CD4+.

The sample was CD4+ or CD8+ T cells sorted from blood, taken in a trial of the OX40 agonist ivuxolimab. This chain uses TRBV2 with TRBJ2-5, with TRBD2 matching over 8 bases. The TCR originated in an adult with an advanced solid tumor such as melanoma, head and neck, liver or kidney cancer. CDR3: CASSPPRGAQETQYF. CDR3 nucleotides: TGTGCCAGCAGCCCGCCGCGGGGGGCTCAAGAGACCCAGTACTTC. Complete variable domain (other parts from reference TRBV2 and TRBJ2-5): EPEVTQTPSHQVTQMGQEVILRCVPISNHLYFYWYRQILGQKVEFLVSFYNNEISEKSEIFDDQFSVERPDGSNFTLKIRSTKLEDSAMYFCASSPPRGAQETQYFGPGTRLLVL.